These 16 T cell receptor beta chains were sequenced from one sample in a study of identical twins. From the 5' RACE reads, TCRdb called clonotypes with MiXCR, one entry per CDR3 protein. In the table there are roughly 690,000 distinct CDR3 sequences, approximately 6.1% of which are singletons. The sequenced sample was naive T cells sorted from blood. Receptors were obtained from a man between 18 and 29 years old in good health.

This clonotype was counted many times. The V call is TRBV12-3 or TRBV12-4, the J call TRBJ1-4; possible D gene TRBD1, 5 bases. V lost 8 bases and J 5 bases, leaving 15 bases between the germline ends. The CDR3 contains 14 residues. Here the CDR3 DNA reads TGTGCCAGCCTGCTCCGAGGGGCGAATGAAAAACTGTTTTTT. Protein: CASLLRGANEKLFF.

This clonotype was recorded at least ten times. The chain is built from TRBV6-2 or TRBV6-3 and TRBJ2-2, with 15 bases aligning to TRBD2. Germline V gene sequence: CDR1 MNHEY, CDR2 SVGEGT. The length of the CDR3 is 15 residues. V lost 6 bases and J lost 6; bases outside the gene matches: 2. Here the CDR3 reads CASRGLAGGPGELFF. The CDR3 DNA follows: TGTGCCAGCAGGGGACTAGCGGGAGGACCCGGGGAGCTGTTTTTT.

This clonotype appeared a few times. This chain uses TRBV7-2 with TRBJ1-2; TRBD1 is a possible D gene (5 bases). CDR1 is SGHTA and CDR2 is FQGNSA in the germline V gene. The CDR3 is 14 amino acids. V lost 2 bases and J 5 bases, leaving 12 bases between the germline ends. CDR3 loop: CASSLPGPQYGYTF. DNA for the CDR3: TGTGCCAGCAGCTTACCAGGGCCTCAGTATGGCTACACCTTC.

Remarks on this clonotype: One end of the junction fails to match germline, which may point to a read error. This rearrangement joins TRBV27 to TRBJ2-1, with TRBD1 identical over 9 bases. This CDR3 has 13 amino acids. Germline assignment: CDR1 MNHEY and CDR2 SMNVEV (reference sequence). Here the CDR3 DNA reads TGTGCCACCAGGACAATGGACAGGGGACCCCGCGTCTTC. Encoded protein: CATRTMDRGPRVF.

This clonotype was seen at least ten times. The CDR3 end shows no conserved phenylalanine or tryptophan, and so a read error is likely. The limits of the CDR3 on the DNA are not certain, so only TCRdb's listed CDR3 is given. This chain uses TRBV12-5 with TRBJ2-7. Germline CDR1 reads LGHNT; CDR2 reads FRNRAP. The CDR3 numbers 10 amino acids, ends counted. The CDR3 region is CASGLPQTVY.

This clonotype was detected only a few times. V gene TRBV20-1 combines with J gene TRBJ2-2, with 9 bases fitting TRBD2. Germline-derived CDR1 and CDR2 are DFQATT and SNEGSKA (reference sequence). The CDR3 has 17 amino acids. After removal of 3 bases from V and 8 bases from J, the junction contained 16 bases not matched to a gene. The CDR3 reads CSASDRSAGGPRGELFF. CDR3 sequence (DNA): TGCAGTGCTAGCGATCGATCGGCGGGAGGGCCTCGGGGGGAGCTGTTTTTT.

As to this clonotype: This is likely a read error, given that the CDR3 carries no conserved phenylalanine or tryptophan at its end. V usage is TRBV11-2 and J usage is TRBJ1-5, with 7 bases identical to TRBD1. Trimming took 1 base from V and 6 from J; bases not matched to a gene: 3. This CDR3 has 14 amino acids. Germline CDR1 is SGHAT and CDR2 is FQNNGV. The chain's CDR3 is CASSLGQGRQPQHC. The DNA of the CDR3 is TGTGCCAGCAGCTTAGGACAGGGTCGTCAGCCCCAGCATTGT.

This clonotype was counted a few times. The chain uses TRBV6-5 and TRBJ2-7; D unclear. This CDR3 is built from 15 residues. CDR1 is MNHEY and CDR2 is SVGAGI in the germline V gene. Trimming stripped 3 bases from V and 1 base from J, with 13 bases between. CDR3 nucleotides: TGTGCCAGCAGTTATGGGGAAGGCAGGTCCTACGAGCAGTACGTC. It is translated as CASSYGEGRSYEQYV.

There are a few counts of this clonotype. This chain joins TRBV20-1 and TRBJ1-1; 8 nucleotides line up with TRBD1. The CDR3 has 15 residues. CDR1 DFQATT and CDR2 SNEGSKA come from the germline V gene (reference sequence). The V segment lost 0 bases and the J segment 4 bases; nucleotides outside the gene matches: 7. The CDR3 region is CSARDLRTGSTEAFF. In DNA form, the CDR3 reads TGCAGTGCTAGAGATCTCCGGACAGGGAGCACTGAAGCTTTCTTT.

The CDR3: CASSQEEGDSYEQYF. The CDR3 DNA reads as TGTGCCAGCAGCCAAGAGGAAGGGGATTCCTACGAGCAGTACTTC. The rearrangement uses TRBV4-2 and TRBJ2-7, with D possibly TRBD1 on 5 matching bases. Germline CDR1 and CDR2: LGHNA and YNFKEQ. CDR3 length: 15 amino acids. V was clipped by 0 bases and J by 1 base, with 10 bases between them.

The chain is built from TRBV19 and TRBJ2-1, with D possibly matching TRBD2 (5 bases). Trimming cost V 5 bases and J 4 bases, with 9 bases left between them. The CDR3 runs to 13 residues. Germline CDR1 reads LNHDA; CDR2 reads SQIVND (reference sequence). CDR3: CASSGPGYNEQFF. The CDR3 DNA reads TGTGCCAGTAGTGGACCGGGGTACAATGAGCAGTTCTTC.

The rearrangement uses TRBV2 and TRBJ2-7; 8 nucleotides align to TRBD1. There are 15 residues in the CDR3. The germline CDR1 and CDR2 sequences are SNHLY and FYNNEI. J was trimmed by 5 bases and V by 1 base; bases with no gene match: 7. The CDR3 bases are TGTGCCAGCAGTGAAGGGAGAAGGACAGGGAACGAGCAGTACGTC. Translated, it gives CASSEGRRTGNEQYV.

This clonotype showed up many times. The rearrangement uses TRBV29-1 and TRBJ2-1, with D perhaps given as TRBD1 or TRBD2 (5 bases each). The germline V gene encodes CDR1 SQVTM and CDR2 ANQGSEA. V was shortened by 4 bases and J by 5 bases, with 15 bases between the two germline ends. CDR3 length: 14 amino acids. The CDR3 nucleotides read TGCAGCGTTGGGTCCGGAGGCAGGGACAATGAGCAGTTCTTC. Amino acids: CSVGSGGRDNEQFF.

This clonotype was detected ten times or more. This chain uses TRBV5-1 with TRBJ2-3; no clear D gene. CDR1 SGHRS and CDR2 YFSETQ come from the germline V gene. Deletions cut 3 bases from V and 3 bases from J, with 14 bases between. This CDR3 spans 15 amino acids. In DNA form, the CDR3 reads TGCGCCAGCAGCTCCTATTTACCCCCTACAGATACGCAGTATTTT. It specifies CASSSYLPPTDTQYF.

In its sample, this clonotype was seen many times. The chain recombines TRBV12-3 or TRBV12-4 with TRBJ2-2; D gene ambiguous. This CDR3 comprises 14 residues. With 2 bases removed from V and 1 base from J, the gap between germline ends came to 5 bases. CDR3 DNA: TGTGCCAGCAGTTTATTTGAGAACACCGGGGAGCTGTTTTTT. It is translated as CASSLFENTGELFF.

J is TRBJ2-6 and V is TRBV5-1, with D tentatively TRBD2 (5 bases). Germline CDR1 reads SGHRS; CDR2 reads YFSETQ. CDR3 length: 16 amino acids. V was clipped by 0 bases and J by 4 bases, with 11 bases between them. CDR3 bases: TGCGCCAGCAGCTTGGACAGCGGCGGGGGGGCCAACGTCCTGACTTTC. The encoded protein is CASSLDSGGGANVLTF.